This TCR beta chain was found in a study of CD8 T cells in Susac syndrome. The sequenced target, TCR beta, came from blood CD8+ and CD4+ T cells. Through negative isolation, CD4+ and CD8+ T cells were obtained, while TEMRA cells were enriched using FACS. V lost 5 bases, J lost 2 bases, and 6 bases lay in between. The CDR3 is 12 amino acids. The RNA, about 0.5 to 1 ug, was put through reverse transcription using random hexamers. Amplification of the TCR beta CDR3 was carried out by immunoSEQ multiplex PCR, which spanned a total of 54 Vbeta and 13 Jbeta segments. TCRdb redid the calling of the immunoSEQ multiplex PCR reads with MiXCR, one entry per CDR3 protein. The sample includes about 280,000 distinct CDR3 sequences, 85% of them seen just once.

This sequence originates from a human donor with multiple sclerosis. The sequenced sample consisted of CD8+ T cells from PBMCs. The genes are TRBV12-3 or TRBV12-4 and TRBJ2-5; no firm D call. The CDR3 DNA sequence: TGTGCCAGCAGTGGCATACAAGAGACCCAGTACTTC. Protein sequence: CASSGIQETQYF.